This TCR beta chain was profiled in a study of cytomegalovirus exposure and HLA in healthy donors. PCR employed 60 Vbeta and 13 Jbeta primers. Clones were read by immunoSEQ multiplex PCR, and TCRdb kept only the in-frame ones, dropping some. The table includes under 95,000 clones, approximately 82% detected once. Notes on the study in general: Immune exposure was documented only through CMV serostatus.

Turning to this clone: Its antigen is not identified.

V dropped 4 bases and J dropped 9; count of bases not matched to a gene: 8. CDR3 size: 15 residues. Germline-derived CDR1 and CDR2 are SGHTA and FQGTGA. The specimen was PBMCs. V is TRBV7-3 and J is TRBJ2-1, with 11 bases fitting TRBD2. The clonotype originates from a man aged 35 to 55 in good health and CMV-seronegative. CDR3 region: CASSSLAGATGEQFF. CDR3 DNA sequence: TGTGCCAGCAGCTCACTAGCGGGAGCCACAGGTGAGCAGTTCTTC. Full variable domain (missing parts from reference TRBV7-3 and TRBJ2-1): GAGVSQTPSNKVTEKGKYVELRCDPISGHTALYWYRQSLGQGPEFLIYFQGTGAADDSGLPNDRFFAVRPEGSVSTLKIQRTERGDSAVYLCASSSLAGATGEQFFGPGTRLTVL.